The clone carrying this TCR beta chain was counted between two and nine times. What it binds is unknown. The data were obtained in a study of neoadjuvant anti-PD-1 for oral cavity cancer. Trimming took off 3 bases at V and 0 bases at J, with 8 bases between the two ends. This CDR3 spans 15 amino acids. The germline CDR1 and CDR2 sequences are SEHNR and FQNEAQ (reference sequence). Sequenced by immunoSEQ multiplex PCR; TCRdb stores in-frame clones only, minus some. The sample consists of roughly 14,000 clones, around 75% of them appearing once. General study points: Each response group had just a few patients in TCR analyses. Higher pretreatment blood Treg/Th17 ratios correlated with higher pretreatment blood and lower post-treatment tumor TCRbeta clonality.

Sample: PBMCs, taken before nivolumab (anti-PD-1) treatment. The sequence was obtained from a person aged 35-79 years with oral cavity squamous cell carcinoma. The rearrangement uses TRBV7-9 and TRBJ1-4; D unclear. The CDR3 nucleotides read TGTGCCAGCAGCTTGAAGGGAGCAACTAATGAAAAACTGTTTTTT. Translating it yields CASSLKGATNEKLFF. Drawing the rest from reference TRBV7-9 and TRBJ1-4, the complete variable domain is DTGVSQNPRHKITKRGQNVTFRCDPISEHNRLYWYRQTLGQGPEFLTYFQNEAQLEKSRLLSDRFSAERPKGSFSTLEIQRTEQGDSAMYLCASSLKGATNEKLFFGSGTQLSVL.